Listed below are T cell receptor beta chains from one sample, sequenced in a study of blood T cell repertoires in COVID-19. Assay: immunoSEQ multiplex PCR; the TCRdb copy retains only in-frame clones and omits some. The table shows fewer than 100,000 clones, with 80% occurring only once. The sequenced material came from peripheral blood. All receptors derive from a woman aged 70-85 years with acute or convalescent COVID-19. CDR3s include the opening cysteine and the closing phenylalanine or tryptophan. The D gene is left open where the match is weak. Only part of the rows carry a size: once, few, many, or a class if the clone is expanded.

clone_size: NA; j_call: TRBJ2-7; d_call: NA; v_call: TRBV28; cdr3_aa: CASSRLTATYEQYF; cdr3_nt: TGTGCCAGCAGTCGCTTGACAGCAACCTACGAGCAGTACTTC
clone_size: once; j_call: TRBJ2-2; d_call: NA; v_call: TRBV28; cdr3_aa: CASSWVSEAGELFF; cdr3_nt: TGTGCCAGCAGTTGGGTGTCGGAGGCCGGGGAGCTGTTTTTT
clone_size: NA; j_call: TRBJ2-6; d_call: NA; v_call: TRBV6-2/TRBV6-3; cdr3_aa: CASSSPRRGGGANVLTF; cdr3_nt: TGTGCCAGCAGCTCCCCTAGAAGGGGCGGTGGGGCCAACGTCCTGACTTTC
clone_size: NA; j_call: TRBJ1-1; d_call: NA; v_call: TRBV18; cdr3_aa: CASSPLPGQGGTEAFF; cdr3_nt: TGTGCCAGCTCACCACTTCCCGGGCAGGGCGGAACTGAAGCTTTCTTT
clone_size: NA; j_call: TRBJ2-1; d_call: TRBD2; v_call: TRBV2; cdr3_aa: CASSLLAGGGMEQFF; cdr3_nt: TGTGCCAGCAGTCTACTAGCGGGAGGTGGTATGGAGCAGTTCTTC
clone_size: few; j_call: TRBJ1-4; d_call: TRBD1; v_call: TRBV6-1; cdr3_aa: CASSETPGTGEKLFF; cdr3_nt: TGTGCCAGCAGTGAAACCCCCGGGACAGGGGAAAAACTGTTTTTT
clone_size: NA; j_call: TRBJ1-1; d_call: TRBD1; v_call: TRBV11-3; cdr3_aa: CASSLEWGQGIPDMNTEAFF; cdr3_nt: TGTGCCAGCAGCTTAGAATGGGGACAGGGGATTCCGGACATGAACACTGAAGCTTTCTTT
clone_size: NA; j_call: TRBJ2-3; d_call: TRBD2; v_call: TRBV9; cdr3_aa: CASSPGLAEGEQYF; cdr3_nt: TGTGCCAGCAGCCCGGGACTAGCGGAGGGGGAGCAGTATTTT
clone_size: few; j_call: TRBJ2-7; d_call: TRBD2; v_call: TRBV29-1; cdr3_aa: CSVTKLAGRFYEQYF; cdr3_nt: TGCAGCGTTACCAAACTAGCGGGAAGATTCTACGAGCAGTACTTC
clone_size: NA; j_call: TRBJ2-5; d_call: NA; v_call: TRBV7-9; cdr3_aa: CASSPGQSPGETQYF; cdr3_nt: TGTGCCAGCAGCCCCGGACAGTCCCCTGGAGAGACCCAGTACTTC
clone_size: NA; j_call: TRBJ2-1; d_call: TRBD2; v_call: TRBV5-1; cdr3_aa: CASSTTWTSGRAISYNEQFF; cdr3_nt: TGCGCCAGCAGCACCACCTGGACTAGCGGGAGGGCCATCTCCTACAATGAGCAGTTCTTC
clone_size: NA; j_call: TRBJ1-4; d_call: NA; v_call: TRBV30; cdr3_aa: CAWSVGGTNEKLFF; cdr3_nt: TGTGCCTGGAGTGTAGGGGGAACTAATGAAAAACTGTTTTTT
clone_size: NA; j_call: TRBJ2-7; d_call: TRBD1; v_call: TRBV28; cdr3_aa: CASRPPDRPYEQYF; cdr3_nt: TGTGCCAGCAGACCCCCGGACAGGCCCTACGAGCAGTACTTC
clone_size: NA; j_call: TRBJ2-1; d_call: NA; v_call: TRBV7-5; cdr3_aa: CVRSLWRASGSNEQFF; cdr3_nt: TGTGTCAGAAGCTTATGGCGGGCTAGCGGGAGCAATGAGCAGTTCTTC
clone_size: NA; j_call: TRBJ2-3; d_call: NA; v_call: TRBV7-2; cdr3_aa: CASSPLDTQYF; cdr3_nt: TGTGCCAGCAGCCCCCTGGATACGCAGTATTTT
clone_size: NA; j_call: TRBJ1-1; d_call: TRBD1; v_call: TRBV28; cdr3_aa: CASSLQGARTEAFF; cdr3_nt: TGTGCCAGCAGTTTACAGGGGGCAAGGACTGAAGCTTTCTTT
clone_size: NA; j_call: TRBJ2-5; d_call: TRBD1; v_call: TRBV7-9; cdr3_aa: CASSLGTGVQETQYF; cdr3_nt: TGTGCCAGCAGCTTAGGGACAGGGGTTCAAGAGACCCAGTACTTC
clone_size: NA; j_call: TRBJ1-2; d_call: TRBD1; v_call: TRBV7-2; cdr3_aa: CASSLKAGTDFYGGYTF; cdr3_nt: TGTGCCAGCAGCTTAAAGGCCGGGACAGACTTCTATGGTGGCTACACCTTC
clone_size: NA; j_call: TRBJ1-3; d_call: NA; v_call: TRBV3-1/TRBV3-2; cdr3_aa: CASSPSTGNTIYF; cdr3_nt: TGTGCCAGCAGCCCGTCTACTGGAAACACCATATATTTT
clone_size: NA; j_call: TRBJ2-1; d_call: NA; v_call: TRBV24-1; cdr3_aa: CATGPTGSFNEQFF; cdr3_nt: TGTGCCACCGGCCCAACCGGGAGCTTCAATGAGCAGTTCTTC
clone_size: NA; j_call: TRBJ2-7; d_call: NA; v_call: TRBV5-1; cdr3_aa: CASSLDSASTYEQYF; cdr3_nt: TGCGCCAGCAGCTTGGATAGCGCTTCTACCTACGAGCAGTACTTC
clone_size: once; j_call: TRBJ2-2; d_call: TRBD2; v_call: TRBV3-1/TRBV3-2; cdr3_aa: CASSLRLASNTGELFF; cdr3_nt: TGTGCCAGCAGCTTAAGACTAGCGTCGAACACCGGGGAGCTGTTTTTT
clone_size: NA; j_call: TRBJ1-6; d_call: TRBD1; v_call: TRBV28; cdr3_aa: CASTSTGFGNSPLHF; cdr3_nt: TGTGCCAGCACCTCGACAGGGTTCGGCAATTCACCCCTCCACTTT
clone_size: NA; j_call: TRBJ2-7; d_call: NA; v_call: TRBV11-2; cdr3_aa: CASSNNRDSYEQYF; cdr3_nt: TGTGCCAGCAGCAACAACCGGGACTCCTACGAGCAGTACTTC
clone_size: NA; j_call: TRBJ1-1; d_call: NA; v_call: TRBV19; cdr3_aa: CASTSRFRDSGLFTEAFF; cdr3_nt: TGTGCCAGTACCTCCCGATTCCGGGACTCGGGACTTTTCACTGAAGCTTTCTTT
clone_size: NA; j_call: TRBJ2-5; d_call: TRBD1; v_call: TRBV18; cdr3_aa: CASSPRDRGGETQYF; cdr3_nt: TGTGCCAGCTCACCGAGGGACAGGGGCGGGGAGACCCAGTACTTC
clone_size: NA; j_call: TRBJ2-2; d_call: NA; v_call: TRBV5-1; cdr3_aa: CASSLERVGELFF; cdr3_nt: TGCGCCAGCAGCTTGGAGAGGGTCGGGGAGCTGTTTTTT
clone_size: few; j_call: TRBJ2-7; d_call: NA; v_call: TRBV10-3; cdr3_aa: CAISAARYEQYF; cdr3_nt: TGTGCCATCAGTGCAGCGCGCTACGAGCAGTACTTC
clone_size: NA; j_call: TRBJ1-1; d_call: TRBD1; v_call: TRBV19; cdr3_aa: CASRPDRGGTEAFF; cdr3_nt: TGTGCCAGTAGACCCGACAGGGGGGGCACTGAAGCTTTCTTT
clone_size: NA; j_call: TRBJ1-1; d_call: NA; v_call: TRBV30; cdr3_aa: CAWSPGHQGAEAFF; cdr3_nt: TGTGCCTGGAGTCCGGGACACCAGGGAGCTGAAGCTTTCTTT
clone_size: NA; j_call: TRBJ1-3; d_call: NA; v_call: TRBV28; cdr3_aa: CASRRFSGNTIYF; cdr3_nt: TGTGCCAGCAGGAGGTTCTCTGGAAACACCATATATTTT
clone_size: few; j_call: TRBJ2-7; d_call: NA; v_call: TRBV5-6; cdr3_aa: CASSLVLGAERHNEQYF; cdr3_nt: TGTGCCAGCAGCTTGGTTCTTGGGGCCGAAAGGCACAACGAGCAGTACTTC
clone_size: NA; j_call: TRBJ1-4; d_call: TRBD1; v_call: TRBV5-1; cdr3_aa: CASSLEGTGDEKLFF; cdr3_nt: TGCGCCAGCAGCTTGGAGGGGACAGGTGATGAAAAACTGTTTTTT
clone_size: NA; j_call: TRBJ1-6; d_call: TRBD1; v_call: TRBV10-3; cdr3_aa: CASQWGGQGNSPLHF; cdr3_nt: TGTGCCTCGCAATGGGGGGGACAGGGAAATTCACCCCTCCACTTT
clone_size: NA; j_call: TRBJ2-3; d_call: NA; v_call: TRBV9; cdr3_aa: CASSFGDTQYF; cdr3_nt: TGTGCCAGCAGCTTCGGGGATACGCAGTATTTT
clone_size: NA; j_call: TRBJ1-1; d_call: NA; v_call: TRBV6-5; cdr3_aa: CASSDPRWNTEAFF; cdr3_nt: TGTGCCAGCAGCGATCCCCGGTGGAACACTGAAGCTTTCTTT
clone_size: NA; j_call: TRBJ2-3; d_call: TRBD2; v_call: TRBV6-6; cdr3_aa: CASRGLAGGPDTQYF; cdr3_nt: TGTGCCAGCAGAGGACTAGCGGGAGGGCCAGATACGCAGTATTTT
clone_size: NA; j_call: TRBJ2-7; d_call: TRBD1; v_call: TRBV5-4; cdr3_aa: CASSIPGTDSYEQYF; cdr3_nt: TGTGCCAGCAGCATCCCCGGGACAGACTCCTACGAGCAGTACTTC
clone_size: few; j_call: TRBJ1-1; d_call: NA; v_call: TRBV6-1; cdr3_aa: CASSEGGMNTEAFF; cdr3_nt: TGTGCCAGCAGTGAGGGGGGGATGAACACTGAAGCTTTCTTT
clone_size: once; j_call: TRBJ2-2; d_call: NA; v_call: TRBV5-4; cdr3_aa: CASSYQGRGTGELFF; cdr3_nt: TGTGCCAGCAGCTATCAGGGAAGGGGCACCGGGGAGCTGTTTTTT
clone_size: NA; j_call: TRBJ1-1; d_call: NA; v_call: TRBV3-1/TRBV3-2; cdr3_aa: CASSQGAGTEAFF; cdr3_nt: TGTGCCAGCAGCCAGGGGGCCGGAACTGAAGCTTTCTTT
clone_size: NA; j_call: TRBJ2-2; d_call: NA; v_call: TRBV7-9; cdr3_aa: CASSLGAYTGELFF; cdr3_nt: TGTGCCAGCAGCTTAGGAGCCTACACCGGGGAGCTGTTTTTT
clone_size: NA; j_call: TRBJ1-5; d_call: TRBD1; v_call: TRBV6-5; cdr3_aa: CASRPDRVGQPQHF; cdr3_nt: TGTGCCAGCAGGCCTGACAGGGTTGGGCAGCCCCAGCATTTT
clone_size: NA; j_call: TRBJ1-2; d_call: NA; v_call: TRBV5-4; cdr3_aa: CASSLQGFGGYTF; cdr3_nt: TGTGCCAGCAGCTTACAGGGATTCGGTGGCTACACCTTC
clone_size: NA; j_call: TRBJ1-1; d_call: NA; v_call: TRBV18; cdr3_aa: CASSRQGNTEAFF; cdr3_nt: TGTGCCAGCTCACGTCAGGGGAACACTGAAGCTTTCTTT
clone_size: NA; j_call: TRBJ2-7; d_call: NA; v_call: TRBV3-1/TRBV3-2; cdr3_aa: CASSQERARRTQQYF; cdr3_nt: TGTGCCAGCAGCCAAGAGAGGGCAAGACGTACGCAGCAGTACTTC
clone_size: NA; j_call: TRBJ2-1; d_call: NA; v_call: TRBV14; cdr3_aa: CASSRRGVQFF; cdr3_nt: TGTGCCAGCAGCCGGAGAGGAGTGCAGTTCTTC
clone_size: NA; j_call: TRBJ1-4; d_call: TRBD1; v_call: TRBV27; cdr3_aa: CASSITGGEKLFF; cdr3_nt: TGTGCCAGCAGTATAACAGGGGGAGAAAAACTGTTTTTT
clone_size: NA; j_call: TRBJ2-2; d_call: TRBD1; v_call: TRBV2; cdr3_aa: CASSEQGGPRIGELFF; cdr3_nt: TGTGCCAGCAGTGAACAAGGGGGCCCCCGGATAGGGGAGCTGTTTTTT
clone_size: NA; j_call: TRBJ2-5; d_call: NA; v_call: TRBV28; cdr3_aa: CASSLGLAGHRETQYF; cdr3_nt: TGTGCCAGCAGTTTAGGCCTGGCGGGCCATCGAGAGACCCAGTACTTC
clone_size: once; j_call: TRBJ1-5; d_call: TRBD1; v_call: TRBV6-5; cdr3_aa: CASKQDRVGQPQHF; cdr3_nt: TGTGCCAGCAAACAGGACAGGGTCGGTCAGCCCCAGCATTTT
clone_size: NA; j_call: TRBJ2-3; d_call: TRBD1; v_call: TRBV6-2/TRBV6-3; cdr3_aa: CASSYPSVQGATDTQYF; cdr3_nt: TGTGCCAGCAGTTACCCTAGCGTACAGGGGGCCACAGATACGCAGTATTTT
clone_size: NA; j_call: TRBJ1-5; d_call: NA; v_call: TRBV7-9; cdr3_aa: CASSLAAGNQPQHF; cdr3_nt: TGTGCCAGCAGCTTAGCCGCCGGGAATCAGCCCCAGCATTTT
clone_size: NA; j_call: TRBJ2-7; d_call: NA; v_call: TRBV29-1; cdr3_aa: CSVLLSGYEQYF; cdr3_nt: TGCAGCGTTCTTCTATCTGGCTACGAGCAGTACTTC
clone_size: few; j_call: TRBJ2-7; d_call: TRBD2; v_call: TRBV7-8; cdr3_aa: CASVAGGTYEQYF; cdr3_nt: TGTGCCAGCGTAGCCGGGGGGACGTACGAGCAGTACTTC